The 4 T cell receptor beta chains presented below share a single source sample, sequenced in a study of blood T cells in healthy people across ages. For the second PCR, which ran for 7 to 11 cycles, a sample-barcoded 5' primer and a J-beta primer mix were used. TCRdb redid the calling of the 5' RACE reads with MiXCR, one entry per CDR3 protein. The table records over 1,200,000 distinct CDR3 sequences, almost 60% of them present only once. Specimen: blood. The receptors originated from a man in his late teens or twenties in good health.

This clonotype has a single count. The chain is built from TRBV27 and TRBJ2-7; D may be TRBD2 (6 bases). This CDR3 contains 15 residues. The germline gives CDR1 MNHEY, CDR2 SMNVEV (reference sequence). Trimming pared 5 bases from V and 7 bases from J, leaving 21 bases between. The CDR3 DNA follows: TGTGCCAGCAGTCTAGGGACTGCCTCCTACAATGAGCAGTACTTC. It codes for CASSLGTASYNEQYF.

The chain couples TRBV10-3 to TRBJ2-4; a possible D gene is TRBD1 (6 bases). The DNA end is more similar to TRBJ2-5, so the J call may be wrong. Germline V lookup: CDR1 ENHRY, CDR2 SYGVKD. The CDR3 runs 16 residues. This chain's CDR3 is CAISDKAPGVGETQYF. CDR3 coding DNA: TGTGCCATCAGTGATAAGGCCCCAGGGGTTGGAGAGACCCAGTACTTC.

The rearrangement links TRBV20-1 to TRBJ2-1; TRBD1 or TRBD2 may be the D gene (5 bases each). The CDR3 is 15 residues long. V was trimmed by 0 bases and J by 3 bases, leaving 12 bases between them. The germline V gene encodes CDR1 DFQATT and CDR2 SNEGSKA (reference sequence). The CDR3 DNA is TGCAGTGCTAGAGATGGGGGTGGACACTACAATGAGCAGTTCTTC. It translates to CSARDGGGHYNEQFF.

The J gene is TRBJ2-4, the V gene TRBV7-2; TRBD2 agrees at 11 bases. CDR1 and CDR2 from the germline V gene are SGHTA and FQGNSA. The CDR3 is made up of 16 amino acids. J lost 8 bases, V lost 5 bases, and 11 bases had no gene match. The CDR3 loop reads CASSQTSGANGDIQYF. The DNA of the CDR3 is TGTGCCAGCAGCCAGACTAGCGGGGCTAATGGGGACATTCAGTACTTC.